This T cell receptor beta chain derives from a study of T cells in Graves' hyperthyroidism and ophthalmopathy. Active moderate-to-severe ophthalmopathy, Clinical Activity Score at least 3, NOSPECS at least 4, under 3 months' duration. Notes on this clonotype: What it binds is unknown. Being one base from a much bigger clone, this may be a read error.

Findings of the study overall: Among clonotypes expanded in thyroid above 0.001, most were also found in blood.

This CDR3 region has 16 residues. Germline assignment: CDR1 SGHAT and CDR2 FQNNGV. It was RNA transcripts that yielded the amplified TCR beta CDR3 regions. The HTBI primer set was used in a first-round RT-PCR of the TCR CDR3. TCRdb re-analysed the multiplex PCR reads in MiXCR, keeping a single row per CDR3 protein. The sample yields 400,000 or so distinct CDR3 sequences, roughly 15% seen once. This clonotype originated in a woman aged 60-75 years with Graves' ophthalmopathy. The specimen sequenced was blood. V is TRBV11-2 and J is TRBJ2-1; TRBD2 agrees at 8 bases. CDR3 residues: CASGLTWGGGNNEQFF. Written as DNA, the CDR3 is TGTGCCAGCGGCTTAACGTGGGGCGGGGGGAACAATGAGCAGTTCTTC.